The 25 T cell receptor beta chains presented below share a single source sample, sequenced in a study of T cell changes during pregnancy in multiple sclerosis. Sequencing was performed with immunoSEQ multiplex PCR; in TCRdb, only in-frame clones are kept and a portion is missing. The table lists just over 60,000 clones, 92% of them singletons, with roughly 3% in the top ten. The source material was peripheral blood, sampled in the second trimester of pregnancy. Every receptor here comes from a female donor in good health, enrolled as a control in a pregnancy study.

The V call is TRBV4-3, the J call TRBJ2-2; a weak D match, TRBD1 (6 bases). V was shortened by 0 bases and J by 6 bases, with 11 bases between the two germline ends. Germline CDR1 reads LGHNA; CDR2 reads YSLEER. The CDR3 totals 15 residues. DNA of the CDR3: TGCGCCAGCAGCCAAGATGGGACATTGTCCGGGGAGCTGTTTTTT. Its protein is CASSQDGTLSGELFF.

The V gene is TRBV7-2, the J gene TRBJ2-3, with TRBD1 as a possible D gene (6 bases). The CDR3 has 13 residues. V was trimmed by 6 bases and J by 5 bases, leaving 12 bases between them. Germline values: CDR1 SGHTA, CDR2 FQGNSA. This chain's CDR3 is CASSQGFRDTQYF. CDR3 sequence (DNA): TGTGCCAGCAGTCAGGGGTTCAGAGATACGCAGTATTTT.

The chain couples TRBV27 to TRBJ2-7, with 8 bases aligning to TRBD1. This CDR3 comprises 13 residues. The V gene end was trimmed by 5 bases and the J gene end by 4 bases; junction bases not matched to a gene: 4. Germline-derived CDR1 and CDR2 are MNHEY and SMNVEV (reference sequence). The DNA for the CDR3 is TGTGCCAGCAGTGTACAGGGGGGATACGAGCAGTACTTC. It codes for CASSVQGGYEQYF.

J is TRBJ1-1 and V is TRBV18; TRBD1 agrees at 7 bases. V was pared by 0 bases and J by 0 bases, with 4 bases of the junction left unmatched. Germline CDR1 reads KGHSH; CDR2 reads LQKENI. This CDR3 is 16 amino acids long. This CDR3 is CASSPPDRSLNTEAFF. In DNA, the CDR3 is TGTGCCAGCTCACCACCGGACAGGAGTTTGAACACTGAAGCTTTCTTT.

This clone was recorded only once. The chain links TRBV19 to TRBJ2-3, with 15 bases that match TRBD2. CDR1 and CDR2 (germline): LNHDA, SQIVND (reference sequence). The junction had 8 bases not matched to a gene; V was cut back by 8 bases and J by 2 bases. The length of the CDR3 is 17 residues. CDR3 amino acids: CASSGTSGGYFTDTQYF. In DNA, the CDR3 is TGTGCCAGTTCCGGGACTAGCGGGGGGTATTTCACAGATACGCAGTATTTT.

The sample holds many counts of this clone. The rearrangement links TRBV6-1 to TRBJ2-7; 8 nucleotides line up with TRBD2. The ends lost 4 bases at V and 2 bases at J; junction bases unmatched: 4. This CDR3 spans 14 amino acids. CDR1 is MNHNS and CDR2 is SASEGT in the germline V gene. CDR3 region: CASSGAGEAYEQYF. The CDR3 DNA reads as TGTGCCAGCAGTGGAGCGGGAGAGGCCTACGAGCAGTACTTC.

This clone was observed a handful of times. The chain employs TRBV5-4 and TRBJ1-6, with D tentatively TRBD1 (6 bases). The CDR3 totals 15 residues. CDR1 is SGHNT, CDR2 YYREEE, per germline (reference sequence). The V end lost 4 bases, the J end lost 12 bases, and 20 bases lay between the germline ends. CDR3 loop: CASSPLGTPVRPLHF. DNA for the CDR3: TGTGCCAGCAGCCCCCTGGGGACACCAGTAAGACCCCTCCACTTT.

The chain uses TRBV10-1 and TRBJ2-7; 7 positions match TRBD2. The CDR3 spans 17 residues. Germline CDR1 and CDR2: WNHNN and SYGVQD (reference sequence). V dropped 2 bases and J dropped 0; count of bases not matched to a gene: 10. CDR3 loop: CASSEPLAAPGSYEQYF. The DNA for the CDR3 is TGCGCCAGCAGTGAGCCTCTAGCGGCCCCGGGCTCCTACGAGCAGTACTTC.

The chain combines TRBV7-2 with TRBJ2-5; TRBD1 aligns across 8 bases. The CDR3 contains 16 residues. V dropped 2 bases and J dropped 3; count of bases not matched to a gene: 8. Germline V lookup: CDR1 SGHTA, CDR2 FQGNSA. The CDR3 protein is CASSLTRGTGKETQYF. The CDR3 region has the DNA TGTGCCAGCAGCTTAACTAGGGGGACAGGTAAAGAGACCCAGTACTTC.

J is TRBJ2-5 and V is TRBV5-1; 10 bases match TRBD1. The CDR3 sequence is 15 residues long. Germline loops: CDR1 SGHRS, CDR2 YFSETQ. After removal of 0 bases from V and 5 bases from J, the junction contained 4 bases not matched to a gene. DNA of the CDR3: TGCGCCAGCAGCTTGGGGCCGGGACAGGGGGAGACCCAGTACTTC. Translating it yields CASSLGPGQGETQYF.

CDR3 DNA: TGCGCCAGCAGGCAATCCACTAGCGGGATGGGTGAGACCCAGTACTTC. Its protein product is CASRQSTSGMGETQYF. This sequence joins TRBV5-1 and TRBJ2-5; 10 nucleotides line up with TRBD2. V shed 5 bases, J shed 5 bases, and the junction held 12 bases outside the gene matches. The germline CDR1 and CDR2 sequences are SGHRS and YFSETQ. The length of the CDR3 is 16 residues.

The chain combines TRBV23-1 with TRBJ2-5, with 8 bases fitting TRBD1. TRBV23-1 is filed as an ORF, its function uncertain. This CDR3 spans 12 amino acids. Germline trimming cut 9 bases from V and 4 bases from J; bases unmatched to any gene: 4. As DNA, the CDR3 is TGCGCCAGTCAGACAGGGGCAGAGACCCAGTACTTC. This codes for CASQTGAETQYF.

The CDR3 protein is CASSPPAGPSSYNEQFF. The CDR3 nucleotides read TGTGCCAGCTCACCACCGGCGGGGCCTAGCTCCTACAATGAGCAGTTCTTC. J is TRBJ2-1 and V is TRBV18, with a tentative D call TRBD2 (6 bases). Germline loops: CDR1 KGHSH, CDR2 LQKENI. The V gene lost 0 bases and the J gene lost 0 bases, with 12 bases spanning the gap. The CDR3 spans 17 residues.

The chain couples TRBV5-8 to TRBJ2-3, with D perhaps matching TRBD2 (6 bases). V was cut by 4 bases and J by 8 bases, with 20 bases left in between. The CDR3 is 15 residues long. The germline gives CDR1 SGHTS, CDR2 YDEGEE. The CDR3 nucleotides read TGTGCCAGCAGCCTGGGACTCTCGGAGGGAGGTACGCAGTATTTT. This codes for CASSLGLSEGGTQYF.

The chain couples TRBV6-5 to TRBJ2-7; D ambiguous. V dropped 6 bases and J dropped 0 bases, with 9 bases sitting between them. The CDR3 covers 13 residues. CDR1 and CDR2 (germline): MNHEY, SVGAGI. CDR3 protein: CASSPQSSYEQYF. CDR3 coding DNA: TGTGCCAGCAGCCCACAGAGCTCCTACGAGCAGTACTTC.

This clone was detected a few times. The CDR3 loop is CASRIISGGYEQYF. CDR3 coding DNA: TGTGCCAGCAGAATTATTAGCGGGGGATACGAGCAGTACTTC. The chain recombines TRBV7-2 with TRBJ2-7, with 9 bases identical to TRBD2. Germline V gene lookup returns CDR1 SGHTA and CDR2 FQGNSA. V lost 6 bases, J lost 4 bases, and 7 bases stayed unmatched. This CDR3 is 14 amino acids long.

The CDR3 nucleotides read TGTGCCAGCATCCCCGGCTCGGGGGGGAACACCGGGGAGCTGTTTTTT. Its protein product is CASIPGSGGNTGELFF. This sequence joins TRBV2 and TRBJ2-2; 7 bases agree with TRBD2. With 7 bases clipped from V and 1 base from J, the junction kept 9 bases outside the gene matches. CDR3 length: 16 residues. CDR1 and CDR2 (germline): SNHLY, FYNNEI.

V is TRBV28 and J is TRBJ1-2; unclear D gene. CDR3 length equals 14 residues. Germline V gives CDR1 MDHEN, CDR2 SYDVKM. Trimming took off 7 bases at V and 5 bases at J, with 17 bases between the two ends. CDR3 sequence: CASTTTVETYGYTF. The DNA of the CDR3 is TGTGCCAGCACTACCACCGTGGAGACGTATGGCTACACCTTC.

The chain has TRBV4-3 and TRBJ2-2; D not resolved. This CDR3 comprises 14 residues. The germline V gene encodes CDR1 LGHNA and CDR2 YSLEER. V lost 4 bases and J 6 bases, leaving 12 bases between the germline ends. The CDR3 bases are TGCGCCAGCAGCCCTATCATATCGGCCGGGGAGCTGTTTTTT. Its protein is CASSPIISAGELFF.

The chain combines TRBV5-8 with TRBJ2-5; D may be TRBD1 (5 bases). The CDR3 spans 13 residues. CDR1 is SGHTS and CDR2 is YDEGEE in the germline V gene. The ends were cut back, 2 bases at V and 3 bases at J, with 8 bases in the middle. The CDR3: CASSFGREETQYF. DNA for the CDR3: TGTGCCAGCAGCTTTGGCAGGGAAGAGACCCAGTACTTC.

The chain recombines TRBV13 with TRBJ2-7, with 7 bases matching TRBD2. The length of the CDR3 is 14 residues. V gave up 5 bases and J gave up 1 base; unmatched junction bases: 5. The germline gives CDR1 PRHDT, CDR2 FYEKMQ (reference sequence). CDR3: CASSNRGESYEQYF. The CDR3 DNA reads TGTGCCAGCAGCAATCGGGGGGAGTCCTACGAGCAGTACTTC.

In its sample, this clone was seen once. V is TRBV20-1 and J is TRBJ2-3, with TRBD2 identical over 7 bases. This CDR3 spans 11 amino acids. Germline CDR1 is DFQATT and CDR2 is SNEGSKA (reference sequence). The ends lost 6 bases at V and 6 bases at J; junction bases unmatched: 3. This CDR3 is CSAQRGDTQYF. CDR3 nucleotide sequence: TGCAGTGCCCAGCGGGGCGATACGCAGTATTTT.

Worth noting for this clone: An end of the junction differs from the germline gene, which may be a read error. The J gene is TRBJ2-2, the V gene TRBV7-7, with no clear D. Germline V gives CDR1 SSHAT, CDR2 FNYEAQ (reference sequence). The CDR3 is made up of 13 amino acids. CDR3 DNA: TGTGCTAGCAGCTTAGCCGATGGGCTCTCGCTGTTTTTT. Translation gives CASSLADGLSLFF.

The chain combines TRBV15 with TRBJ1-6, with 8 bases aligning to TRBD1. Trimming removed 0 bases from V and 2 bases from J; junction bases left unmatched: 0. Germline V lookup: CDR1 LNHNV, CDR2 YYDKDF (reference sequence). This CDR3 spans 16 amino acids. CDR3 in DNA: TGTGCCACCAGCAGAGACAGGGGGCCCTATAATTCACCCCTCCACTTT. Residues: CATSRDRGPYNSPLHF.

The chain carries TRBV9 and TRBJ2-1, with 8 bases fitting TRBD2. The CDR3 is made up of 17 amino acids. Trimming at V came to 1 base and at J to 5 bases, leaving 11 bases not matched to a gene. Germline assignment: CDR1 SGDLS and CDR2 YYNGEE. The DNA of the CDR3 is TGTGCCAGCAGCGTAAACGATGGGGGCGGGAGGAACAATGAGCAGTTCTTC. It translates to CASSVNDGGGRNNEQFF.